This entry lists 25 T cell receptor beta chains sequenced from one sample in a study of T cell responses to AZD1222 COVID-19 vaccine (dated by TCRdb to 2020 to 2023). The library came from the immunoSEQ multiplex PCR assay. TCRdb's version of the immuneACCESS table is confined to in-frame rearrangements and falls short of the full clone set. An unresolved V gene accounts for under half of the shortfall where checked; the remainder is of unknown origin. The sample table records under 200,000 clones; 94% of these occur just once. Approximately 0.64% of the sample is in the top ten clones. The time point label for this specimen denotes: baseline before first vaccination. The specimen was peripheral blood, collected on day 0 of AZD1222 vaccination. These receptors were collected from an adult in good health.

The chain couples TRBV19 to TRBJ1-1, with D possibly matching TRBD1 (5 bases). This CDR3 is 17 amino acids long. The germline V and J ends were trimmed by 3 bases and 0 bases, with 17 bases remaining between them. The V gene's germline CDR1 is LNHDA and CDR2 SQIVND (reference sequence). For the CDR3, the DNA is TGTGCCAGTAGTATGGGACTCATGCCAAGAATGAACACTGAAGCTTTCTTT. Encoded protein: CASSMGLMPRMNTEAFF.

The chain links TRBV5-1 to TRBJ2-5; possible D gene TRBD2, 5 bases. Germline lookup yields CDR1 SGHRS and CDR2 YFSETQ. The CDR3 is 15 amino acids. The V and J ends lost 4 bases and 5 bases respectively, with 18 bases between them. The CDR3 is CASSVITTTGETQYF. CDR3 nucleotides: TGCGCCAGCAGCGTAATCACTACCACGGGGGAGACCCAGTACTTC.

The chain carries TRBV27 and TRBJ2-7; 10 nucleotides match TRBD2. The CDR3 covers 12 residues. Germline trimming cut 4 bases from V and 6 bases from J; bases unmatched to any gene: 0. CDR1 is MNHEY and CDR2 is SMNVEV in the germline V gene (reference sequence). This CDR3 reads CASSWTSGEQYF. CDR3 DNA sequence: TGTGCCAGCAGTTGGACTAGCGGCGAGCAGTACTTC.

The chain carries TRBV11-2 and TRBJ1-2; D remains ambiguous. CDR1 is SGHAT, CDR2 FQNNGV, per germline. The CDR3 loop spans 11 amino acids. With 1 base removed from V and 8 bases from J, the gap between germline ends came to 5 bases. CDR3: CASSLGTGYTF. CDR3 sequence (DNA): TGTGCCAGCAGCTTAGGCACGGGCTACACCTTC.

In the case of this clone: This sample includes further DNA sequences coding for the same CDR3. CDR3 residues: CASSIGGGKLFF. The CDR3, as DNA: TGTGCCAGTAGTATAGGGGGCGGAAAACTGTTTTTT. V usage is TRBV19 and J usage is TRBJ1-4, with D possibly being TRBD1 (5 bases). CDR1 is LNHDA and CDR2 is SQIVND in the germline V gene (reference sequence). Trimming took off 1 base at V and 10 bases at J, with 7 bases between the two ends. This CDR3 is built from 12 residues. The variable domain in full, with the rest retrieved from reference TRBV19 and TRBJ1-4, is DGGITQSPKYLFRKEGQNVTLSCEQNLNHDAMYWYRQDPGQGLRLIYYSQIVNDFQKGDIAEGYSVSREKKESFPLTVTSAQKNPTAFYLCASSIGGGKLFFGSGTQLSVL.

This chain links TRBV4-1 with TRBJ2-1; TRBD1 might be the D (5 bases). V lost 1 base and J 9 bases, leaving 16 bases between the germline ends. This CDR3 has 15 amino acids. Per germline, CDR1 MGHRA and CDR2 YSYEKL. The CDR3 loop reads CASSQGVMTVTEQFF. Written as DNA, the CDR3 is TGCGCCAGCAGCCAAGGCGTCATGACAGTGACTGAGCAGTTCTTC.

The chain carries TRBV19 and TRBJ2-5; D not certain. Germline assignment: CDR1 LNHDA and CDR2 SQIVND (reference sequence). Trimming cost V 7 bases and J 5 bases, with 17 bases left between them. This CDR3 has 14 amino acids. CDR3 nucleotides: TGTGCCAGTACCCCGTGGGAAGGGTATGAGACCCAGTACTTC. Translation gives CASTPWEGYETQYF.

The chain joins TRBV5-4 to TRBJ1-2, with 8 bases matching TRBD1. The CDR3 spans 18 residues. Losses at the gene ends were 2 bases for V and 0 bases for J; bases not matched to a gene: 12. Germline assignment: CDR1 SGHNT and CDR2 YYREEE (reference sequence). CDR3 sequence: CASSFDRDRSAPNYGYTF. CDR3 DNA: TGTGCCAGCAGCTTTGACCGGGACAGGAGCGCACCTAACTATGGCTACACCTTC.

The rearrangement uses TRBV2 and TRBJ1-5; the D gene is possibly TRBD1 (6 bases). V was clipped by 5 bases and J by 4 bases, with 15 bases between them. The CDR3 has 15 amino acids. Germline CDR1 and CDR2: SNHLY and FYNNEI. CDR3 loop: CASSLQGTQNQPQHF. In DNA form, the CDR3 reads TGTGCCAGCAGTCTTCAGGGGACTCAAAATCAGCCCCAGCATTTT.

This rearrangement joins TRBV21-1 to TRBJ2-7; the table names TRBD1, a call not compared with the DNA. TRBV21-1 is a documented pseudogene. The CDR3 contains 16 residues. The DNA of the CDR3 is TGTGCCAGCAGCAAAGGTTGGCGGACAGGGACGGGGGAGCAGTACTTC. This codes for CASSKGWRTGTGEQYF.

In regard to this clone: Different DNA sequences within this sample yield the same CDR3. The CDR3 DNA is TGTGCCAGCAGCTTAGTGAGGGACACTGAAGCTTTCTTT. It yields the protein CASSLVRDTEAFF. The chain recombines TRBV11-3 with TRBJ1-1, with D unclear. Germline CDR1 SGHNT, CDR2 YENEEA. Trimming took off 1 base at V and 3 bases at J, with 6 bases between the two ends. There are 13 residues in the CDR3.

The genes are TRBV4-2 and TRBJ1-6, with D hard to call. Germline values: CDR1 LGHNA, CDR2 YNFKEQ. This CDR3 is 16 amino acids long. Trimming left V 0 bases short and J 3 bases short, with 9 bases between. CDR3 nucleotides: TGTGCCAGCAGCCAAGACCCCATGCTCTATAATTCACCCCTCCACTTT. Protein sequence: CASSQDPMLYNSPLHF.

The chain links TRBV19 to TRBJ2-7; 12 positions match TRBD2. The CDR3 runs 19 residues. V gave up 3 bases and J gave up 2 bases; unmatched junction bases: 14. Germline loops: CDR1 LNHDA, CDR2 SQIVND (reference sequence). CDR3 residues: CASSMSRGGRTSGAYEQYF. The CDR3, as DNA: TGTGCCAGTAGTATGTCTCGCGGGGGGAGGACTAGCGGGGCCTACGAGCAGTACTTC.

The rearrangement links TRBV3-1 (or the pseudogene TRBV3-2) to TRBJ2-5; D not resolved. There are 12 residues in the CDR3. V was trimmed by 1 base and J by 5 bases, leaving 5 bases between them. CDR1 is LGHDT and CDR2 is YNNKEL in the germline V gene (reference sequence). The CDR3 coding sequence is TGTGCCAGCAGCCAAGCATTTGAGACCCAGTACTTC. Its protein is CASSQAFETQYF.

The CDR3 loop reads CAISADNEQFF. As DNA, the CDR3 is TGTGCCATCAGTGCGGACAATGAGCAGTTCTTC. This rearrangement joins TRBV10-3 to TRBJ2-1, with D unresolved. CDR3 length: 11 amino acids. Germline V gene sequence: CDR1 ENHRY, CDR2 SYGVKD. V was cut by 4 bases and J by 5 bases, with 3 bases left in between.

The chain joins TRBV5-1 to TRBJ2-1, with 8 bases matching TRBD2. CDR1 is SGHRS, CDR2 YFSETQ, per germline. J was trimmed by 2 bases and V by 4 bases; bases with no gene match: 5. This CDR3 is built from 15 residues. CDR3 in amino acids: CASSPGLGAYNEQFF. DNA of the CDR3: TGCGCCAGCAGCCCGGGACTAGGGGCCTACAATGAGCAGTTCTTC.

This chain joins TRBV28 and TRBJ1-4; TRBD1 matches at 7 bases. This CDR3 comprises 14 residues. Germline loops: CDR1 MDHEN, CDR2 SYDVKM. Trimming removed 5 bases from V and 7 bases from J; junction bases left unmatched: 7. DNA of the CDR3: TGTGCCAGCAGTCTTAGGGGGCGCGGTGAAAAACTGTTTTTT. Amino acid sequence: CASSLRGRGEKLFF.

The chain uses TRBV3-1 (or the pseudogene TRBV3-2) and TRBJ1-1; no reliable D call. V gave up 5 bases and J gave up 5 bases, with 15 bases separating them. The CDR3 has 14 amino acids. The germline V gene encodes CDR1 LGHDT and CDR2 YNNKEL (reference sequence). CDR3 DNA: TGTGCCAGCAGCACGCGTGCGGGGAGGACTGAAGCTTTCTTT. Its translation: CASSTRAGRTEAFF.

The V gene is TRBV27, the J gene TRBJ2-2; D is possibly TRBD1 (5 bases). Trimming left V 7 bases short and J 6 bases short, with 6 bases between. The CDR3 length is 11 residues. CDR1 is MNHEY, CDR2 SMNVEV, per germline (reference sequence). The CDR3 sequence is CASKGAGELFF. CDR3 coding DNA: TGTGCCAGCAAAGGGGCCGGGGAGCTGTTTTTT.

The V call is TRBV2, the J call TRBJ1-4; D remains unclear. The CDR3 runs to 11 residues. The germline V gene encodes CDR1 SNHLY and CDR2 FYNNEI. With 1 base removed from V and 7 bases from J, the gap between germline ends came to 1 base. CDR3: CASSEGEKLFF. The CDR3 nucleotides are TGTGCCAGCAGTGAAGGTGAAAAACTGTTTTTT.

V gene TRBV19 combines with J gene TRBJ2-7, with 9 bases that match TRBD2. CDR3 length equals 14 residues. Germline CDR1 and CDR2: LNHDA and SQIVND (reference sequence). Losses at the gene ends were 5 bases for V and 2 bases for J; bases not matched to a gene: 4. Here the CDR3 DNA reads TGTGCCAGTAGTTCAGCGGGAGGTACCTACGAGCAGTACTTC. Translated: CASSSAGGTYEQYF.

This chain joins TRBV5-1 and TRBJ1-4; maybe TRBD1 (6 bases). Trimming removed 3 bases at V and 6 bases at J, with 18 bases between. Germline assignment: CDR1 SGHRS and CDR2 YFSETQ. CDR3 length equals 16 residues. Here the CDR3 DNA reads TGCGCCAGCAGCTCCAAACAGGGCAATAGCTATGAAAAACTGTTTTTT. It encodes CASSSKQGNSYEKLFF.

V usage is TRBV7-2 and J usage is TRBJ1-5; D is ambiguous. This CDR3 contains 14 residues. V lost 4 bases to trimming and J lost 2 bases, with 9 bases between them. Germline CDR1 is SGHTA and CDR2 is FQGNSA. The CDR3 nucleotides are TGTGCCAGCAGCTCCGTACACGGCAATCAGCCCCAGCATTTT. This encodes CASSSVHGNQPQHF.

Note on this clone: As the CDR3 is not closed by the conserved phenylalanine or tryptophan, this likely results from a read error. No DNA is shown, since the ends of the CDR3 on it are uncertain; the CDR3 is the one TCRdb lists. The chain employs TRBV6-5 and TRBJ1-2; the DNA was not compared with TRBD1, the D call given in the table. The CDR3 length is 12 residues, termini included. CDR1 is MNHEY and CDR2 is SVGAGI in the germline V gene. Here the CDR3 reads CASKPGTGGAVL.

In DNA, the CDR3 is TGTGCCAGCAGTGAAGTGACGAACACTGAAGCTTTCTTT. As protein: CASSEVTNTEAFF. The rearrangement uses TRBV6-1 and TRBJ1-1; no clear D. The CDR3 is 13 residues long. Germline V lookup: CDR1 MNHNS, CDR2 SASEGT. Trimming pared 1 base from V and 1 base from J, leaving 4 bases between.